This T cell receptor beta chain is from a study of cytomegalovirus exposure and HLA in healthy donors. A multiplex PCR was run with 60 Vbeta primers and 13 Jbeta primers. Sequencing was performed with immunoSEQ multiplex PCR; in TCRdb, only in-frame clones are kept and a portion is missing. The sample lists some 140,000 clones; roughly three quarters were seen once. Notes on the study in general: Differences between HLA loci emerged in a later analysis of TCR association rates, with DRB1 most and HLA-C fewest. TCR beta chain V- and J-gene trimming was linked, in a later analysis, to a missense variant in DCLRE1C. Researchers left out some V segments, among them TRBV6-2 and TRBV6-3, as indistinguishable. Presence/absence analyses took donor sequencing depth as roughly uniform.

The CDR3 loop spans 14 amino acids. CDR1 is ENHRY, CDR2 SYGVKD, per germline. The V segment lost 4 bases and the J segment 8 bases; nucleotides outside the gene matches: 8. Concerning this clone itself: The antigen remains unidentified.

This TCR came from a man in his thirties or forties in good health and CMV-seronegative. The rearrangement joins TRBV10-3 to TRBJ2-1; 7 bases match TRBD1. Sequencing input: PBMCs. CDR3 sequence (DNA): TGTGCCATCAGTGCGGGACAGTTTAGGGATGAGCAGTTCTTC. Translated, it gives CAISAGQFRDEQFF.